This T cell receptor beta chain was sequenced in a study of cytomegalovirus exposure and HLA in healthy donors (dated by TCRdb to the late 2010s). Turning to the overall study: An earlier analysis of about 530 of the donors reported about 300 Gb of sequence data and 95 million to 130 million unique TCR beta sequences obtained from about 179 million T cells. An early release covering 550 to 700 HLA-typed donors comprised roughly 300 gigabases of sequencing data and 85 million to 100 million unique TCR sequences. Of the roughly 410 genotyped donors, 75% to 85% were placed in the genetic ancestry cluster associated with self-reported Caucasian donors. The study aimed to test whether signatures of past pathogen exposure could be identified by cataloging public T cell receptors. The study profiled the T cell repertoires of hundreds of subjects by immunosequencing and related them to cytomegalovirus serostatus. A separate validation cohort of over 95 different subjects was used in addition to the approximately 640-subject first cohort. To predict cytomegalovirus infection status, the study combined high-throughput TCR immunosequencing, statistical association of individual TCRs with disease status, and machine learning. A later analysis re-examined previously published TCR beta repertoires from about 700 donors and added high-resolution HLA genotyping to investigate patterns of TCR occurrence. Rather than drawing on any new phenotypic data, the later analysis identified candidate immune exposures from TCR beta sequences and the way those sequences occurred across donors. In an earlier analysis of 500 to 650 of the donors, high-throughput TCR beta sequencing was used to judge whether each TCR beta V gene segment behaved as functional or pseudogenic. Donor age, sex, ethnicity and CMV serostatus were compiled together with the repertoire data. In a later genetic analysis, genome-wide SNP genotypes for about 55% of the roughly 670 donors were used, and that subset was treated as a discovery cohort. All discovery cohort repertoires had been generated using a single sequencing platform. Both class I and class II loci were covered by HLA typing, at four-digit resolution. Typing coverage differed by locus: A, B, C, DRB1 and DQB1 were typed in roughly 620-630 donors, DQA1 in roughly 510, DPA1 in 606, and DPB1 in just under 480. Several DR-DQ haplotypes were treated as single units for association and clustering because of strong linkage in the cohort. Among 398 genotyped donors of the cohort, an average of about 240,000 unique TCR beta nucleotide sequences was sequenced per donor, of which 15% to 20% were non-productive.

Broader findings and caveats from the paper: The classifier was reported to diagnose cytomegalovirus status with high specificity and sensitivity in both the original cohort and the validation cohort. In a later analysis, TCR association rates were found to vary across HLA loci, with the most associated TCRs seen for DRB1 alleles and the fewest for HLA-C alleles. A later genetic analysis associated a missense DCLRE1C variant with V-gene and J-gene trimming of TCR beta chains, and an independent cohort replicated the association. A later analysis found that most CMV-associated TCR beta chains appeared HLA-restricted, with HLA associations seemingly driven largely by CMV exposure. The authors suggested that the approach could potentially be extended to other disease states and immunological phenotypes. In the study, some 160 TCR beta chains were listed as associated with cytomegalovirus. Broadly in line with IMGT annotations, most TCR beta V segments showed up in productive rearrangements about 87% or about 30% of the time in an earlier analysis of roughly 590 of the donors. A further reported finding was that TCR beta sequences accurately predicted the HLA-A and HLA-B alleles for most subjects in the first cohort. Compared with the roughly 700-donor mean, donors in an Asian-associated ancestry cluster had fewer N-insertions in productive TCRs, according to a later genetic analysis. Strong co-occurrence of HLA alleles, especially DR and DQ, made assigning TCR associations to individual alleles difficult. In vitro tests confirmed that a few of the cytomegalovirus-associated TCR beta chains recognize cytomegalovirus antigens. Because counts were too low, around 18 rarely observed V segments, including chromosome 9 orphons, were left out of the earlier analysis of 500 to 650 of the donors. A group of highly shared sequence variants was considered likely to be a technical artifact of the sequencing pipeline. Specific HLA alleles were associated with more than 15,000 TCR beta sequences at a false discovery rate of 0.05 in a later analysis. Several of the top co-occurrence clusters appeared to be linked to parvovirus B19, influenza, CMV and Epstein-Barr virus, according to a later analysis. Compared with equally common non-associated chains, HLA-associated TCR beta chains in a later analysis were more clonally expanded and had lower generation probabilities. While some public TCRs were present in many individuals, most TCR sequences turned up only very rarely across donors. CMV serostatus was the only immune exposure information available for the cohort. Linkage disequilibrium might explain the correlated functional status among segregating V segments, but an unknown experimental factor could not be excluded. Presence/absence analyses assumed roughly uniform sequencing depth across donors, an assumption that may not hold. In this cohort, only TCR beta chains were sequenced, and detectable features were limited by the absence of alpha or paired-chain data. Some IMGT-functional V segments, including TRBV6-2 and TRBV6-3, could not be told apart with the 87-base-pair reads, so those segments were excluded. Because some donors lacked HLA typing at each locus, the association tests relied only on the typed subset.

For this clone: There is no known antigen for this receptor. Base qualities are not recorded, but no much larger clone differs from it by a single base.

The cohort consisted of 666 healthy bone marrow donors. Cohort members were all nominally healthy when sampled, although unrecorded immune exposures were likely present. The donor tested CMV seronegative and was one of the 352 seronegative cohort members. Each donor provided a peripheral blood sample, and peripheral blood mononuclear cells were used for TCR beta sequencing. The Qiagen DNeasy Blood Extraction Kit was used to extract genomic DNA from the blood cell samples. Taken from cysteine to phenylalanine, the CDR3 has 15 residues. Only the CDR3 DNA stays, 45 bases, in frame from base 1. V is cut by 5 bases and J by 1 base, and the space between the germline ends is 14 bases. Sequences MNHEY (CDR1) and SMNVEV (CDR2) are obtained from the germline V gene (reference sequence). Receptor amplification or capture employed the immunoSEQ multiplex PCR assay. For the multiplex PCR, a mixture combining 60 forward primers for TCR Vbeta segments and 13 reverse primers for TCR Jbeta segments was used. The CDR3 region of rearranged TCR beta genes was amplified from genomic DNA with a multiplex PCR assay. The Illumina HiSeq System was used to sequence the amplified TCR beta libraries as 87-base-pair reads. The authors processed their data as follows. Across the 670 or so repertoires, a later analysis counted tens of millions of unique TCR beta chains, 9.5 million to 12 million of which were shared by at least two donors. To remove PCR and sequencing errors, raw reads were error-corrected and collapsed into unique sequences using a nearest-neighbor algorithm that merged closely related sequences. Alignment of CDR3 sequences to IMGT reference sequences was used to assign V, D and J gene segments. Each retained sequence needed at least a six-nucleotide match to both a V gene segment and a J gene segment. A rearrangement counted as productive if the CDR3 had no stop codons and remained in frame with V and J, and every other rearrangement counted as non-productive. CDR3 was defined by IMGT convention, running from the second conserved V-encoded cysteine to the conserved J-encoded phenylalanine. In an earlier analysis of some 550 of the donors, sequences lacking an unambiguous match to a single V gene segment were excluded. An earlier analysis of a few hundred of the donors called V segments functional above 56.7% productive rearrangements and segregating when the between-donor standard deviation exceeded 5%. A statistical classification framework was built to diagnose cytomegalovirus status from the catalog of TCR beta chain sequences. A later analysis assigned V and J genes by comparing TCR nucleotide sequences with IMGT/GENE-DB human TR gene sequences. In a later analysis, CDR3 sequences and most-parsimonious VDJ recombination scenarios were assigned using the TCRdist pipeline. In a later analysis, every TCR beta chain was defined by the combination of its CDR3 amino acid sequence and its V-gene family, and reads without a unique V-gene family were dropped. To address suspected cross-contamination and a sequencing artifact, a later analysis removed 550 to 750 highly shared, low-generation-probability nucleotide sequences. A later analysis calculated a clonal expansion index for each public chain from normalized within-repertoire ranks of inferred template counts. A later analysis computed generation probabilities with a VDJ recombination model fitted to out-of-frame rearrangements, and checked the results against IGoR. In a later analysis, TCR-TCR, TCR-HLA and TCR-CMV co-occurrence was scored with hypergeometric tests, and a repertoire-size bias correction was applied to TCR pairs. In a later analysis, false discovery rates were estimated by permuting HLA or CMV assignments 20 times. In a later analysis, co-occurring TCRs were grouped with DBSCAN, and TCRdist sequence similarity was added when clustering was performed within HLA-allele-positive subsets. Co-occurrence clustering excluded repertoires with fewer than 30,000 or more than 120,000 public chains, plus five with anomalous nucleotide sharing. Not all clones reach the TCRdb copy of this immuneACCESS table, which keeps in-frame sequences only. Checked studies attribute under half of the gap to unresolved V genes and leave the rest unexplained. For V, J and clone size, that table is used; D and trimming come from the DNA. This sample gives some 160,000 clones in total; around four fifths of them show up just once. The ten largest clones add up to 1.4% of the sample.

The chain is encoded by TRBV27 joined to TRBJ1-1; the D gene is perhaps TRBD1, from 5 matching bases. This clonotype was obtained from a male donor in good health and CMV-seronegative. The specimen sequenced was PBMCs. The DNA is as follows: TGTGCCAGCAGTAACTCAGACAGAAGGAACACTGAAGCTTTCTTT. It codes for CASSNSDRRNTEAFF.